Listed below are T cell receptor beta chains from one sample, sequenced in a study of CD8 T cells in Susac syndrome. TCRdb fed the immunoSEQ multiplex PCR reads into MiXCR, producing one record per CDR3 protein. The table shows more than 150,000 distinct CDR3 sequences, with approximately 95% occurring only once. Sequencing was performed on CD4+ T cells from PBMCs. Receptors originate from a human donor with Susac syndrome. Both conserved end residues are part of each CDR3. The order of the fields is J gene, D gene, clone size, V gene, CDR3 protein, CDR3 DNA. D genes are given only for firm matches. The listing skips clone size in some rows; elsewhere it reads once, few, many or a size class.

J gene: TRBJ2-5; D gene: -; clone size: -; V gene: TRBV7-2; CDR3 protein: CASSLAGLGETQYF; CDR3 DNA: TGTGCCAGCAGCTTAGCGGGTCTAGGGGAGACCCAGTACTTC
J gene: TRBJ2-5; D gene: -; clone size: -; V gene: TRBV20-1; CDR3 protein: CSAKGLGRETQYF; CDR3 DNA: TGCAGTGCTAAGGGACTCGGCAGGGAGACCCAGTACTTC
J gene: TRBJ2-1; D gene: -; clone size: -; V gene: TRBV5-4; CDR3 protein: CASSLTGGHNEQFF; CDR3 DNA: TGTGCCAGCAGTTTGACGGGGGGCCACAATGAGCAGTTCTTC
J gene: TRBJ2-3; D gene: -; clone size: once; V gene: TRBV7-9; CDR3 protein: CASSLQVRGDTQYF; CDR3 DNA: TGTGCCAGCAGCTTACAGGTCCGGGGAGATACGCAGTATTTT
J gene: TRBJ1-1; D gene: -; clone size: -; V gene: TRBV3-1; CDR3 protein: CASSTRQESTEAFF; CDR3 DNA: TGTGCCAGCAGCACCCGACAGGAGAGCACTGAAGCTTTCTTT
J gene: TRBJ2-2; D gene: -; clone size: once; V gene: TRBV9; CDR3 protein: CASSVEGANTGELFF; CDR3 DNA: TGTGCCAGCAGCGTAGAGGGGGCGAACACCGGGGAGCTGTTTTTT
J gene: TRBJ1-2; D gene: -; clone size: -; V gene: TRBV5-6; CDR3 protein: CASSLVRQGWVTGYGYTF; CDR3 DNA: TGTGCCAGCAGCTTGGTTCGTCAGGGTTGGGTCACTGGCTATGGCTACACCTTC
J gene: TRBJ2-1; D gene: -; clone size: -; V gene: TRBV12-3/TRBV12-4; CDR3 protein: CASSLGGWVGDEQFF; CDR3 DNA: TGTGCCAGCAGTTTAGGGGGATGGGTCGGGGATGAGCAGTTCTTC
J gene: TRBJ2-1; D gene: TRBD2; clone size: -; V gene: TRBV12-3/TRBV12-4; CDR3 protein: CASSSRGVYEQFF; CDR3 DNA: TGTGCCAGCAGTTCCCGGGGGGTTTATGAGCAGTTCTTC
J gene: TRBJ1-2; D gene: -; clone size: -; V gene: TRBV27; CDR3 protein: CASSPQGLNGYTF; CDR3 DNA: TGTGCCAGCAGTCCACAGGGATTGAATGGCTACACCTTC
J gene: TRBJ1-4; D gene: TRBD1; clone size: -; V gene: TRBV20-1; CDR3 protein: CSARAQTGTGSEKLFF; CDR3 DNA: TGCAGTGCTAGAGCCCAGACCGGGACAGGGAGTGAAAAACTGTTTTTT
J gene: TRBJ2-1; D gene: -; clone size: -; V gene: TRBV2; CDR3 protein: CATEGQAPGEQFF; CDR3 DNA: TGTGCCACGGAGGGACAAGCCCCTGGGGAGCAGTTCTTC
J gene: TRBJ2-7; D gene: -; clone size: -; V gene: TRBV13; CDR3 protein: CASSLEPEQYF; CDR3 DNA: TGTGCCAGCAGCCTCGAACCGGAGCAGTACTTC
J gene: TRBJ1-2; D gene: -; clone size: -; V gene: TRBV29-1; CDR3 protein: CSVRWVDGYTF; CDR3 DNA: TGCAGCGTCCGCTGGGTCGACGGCTACACCTTC
J gene: TRBJ1-6; D gene: -; clone size: -; V gene: TRBV27; CDR3 protein: CASSYNRESSPLHF; CDR3 DNA: TGTGCCAGCAGTTACAACAGGGAAAGTTCACCCCTCCACTTT
J gene: TRBJ2-6; D gene: -; clone size: -; V gene: TRBV19; CDR3 protein: CASTQQALRDGANVLTF; CDR3 DNA: TGTGCCAGTACCCAACAGGCCTTGAGGGACGGGGCCAACGTCCTGACTTTC
J gene: TRBJ1-5; D gene: TRBD1; clone size: -; V gene: TRBV2; CDR3 protein: CASSQFTGGSNQPQHF; CDR3 DNA: TGTGCCAGCAGTCAATTCACAGGGGGTAGCAATCAGCCCCAGCATTTT
J gene: TRBJ1-3; D gene: -; clone size: -; V gene: TRBV5-4; CDR3 protein: CASSPDTYSGNTIYF; CDR3 DNA: TGTGCCAGCAGCCCCGACACCTACTCTGGAAACACCATATATTTT
J gene: TRBJ1-2; D gene: -; clone size: -; V gene: TRBV12-3/TRBV12-4; CDR3 protein: CAAGVNYGYTF; CDR3 DNA: TGTGCCGCGGGGGTTAACTATGGCTACACCTTC
J gene: TRBJ1-5; D gene: -; clone size: -; V gene: TRBV5-6; CDR3 protein: CASSLNRGYSNQPQHF; CDR3 DNA: TGTGCCAGCAGCTTGAATCGGGGGTATAGCAATCAGCCCCAGCATTTT
J gene: TRBJ2-3; D gene: -; clone size: -; V gene: TRBV29-1; CDR3 protein: CSAGRLLASTDTQYF; CDR3 DNA: TGCAGCGCCGGACGGCTGCTTGCTAGCACAGATACGCAGTATTTT
J gene: TRBJ1-1; D gene: -; clone size: -; V gene: TRBV7-2; CDR3 protein: CASSLLAPNTEAFF; CDR3 DNA: TGTGCCAGCAGCTTACTGGCACCGAACACTGAAGCTTTCTTT
J gene: TRBJ1-1; D gene: -; clone size: -; V gene: TRBV3-1; CDR3 protein: CASIGRRDTEAFF; CDR3 DNA: TGTGCCAGCATAGGACGAAGGGACACTGAAGCTTTCTTT
J gene: TRBJ2-2; D gene: -; clone size: -; V gene: TRBV3-1; CDR3 protein: CASSQSGGTGELFF; CDR3 DNA: TGTGCCAGCAGCCAAAGTGGCGGGACCGGGGAGCTGTTTTTT
J gene: TRBJ2-2; D gene: -; clone size: -; V gene: TRBV5-4; CDR3 protein: CASSLGPRNTGELFF; CDR3 DNA: TGTGCCAGCAGCTTGGGACCGCGTAACACCGGGGAGCTGTTTTTT
J gene: TRBJ1-1; D gene: -; clone size: -; V gene: TRBV2; CDR3 protein: CASSGGGVNTEAFF; CDR3 DNA: TGTGCCAGCAGTGGAGGGGGGGTTAACACTGAAGCTTTCTTT
J gene: TRBJ1-4; D gene: -; clone size: -; V gene: TRBV3-1; CDR3 protein: CASSQEGGFNEKLFF; CDR3 DNA: TGTGCCAGCAGCCAAGAGGGGGGGTTTAATGAAAAACTGTTTTTT
J gene: TRBJ2-2; D gene: -; clone size: -; V gene: TRBV4-3; CDR3 protein: CASSQDRGWAGELFF; CDR3 DNA: TGCGCCAGCAGCCAAGACAGGGGTTGGGCCGGGGAGCTGTTTTTT